The 30 T cell receptor beta chains below come from one sample, sequenced in a study of glioma-infiltrating T cells. Amplification of TCR alpha and beta CDR3 regions from RNA used iRepertoire nested multiplex PCR. TCRdb reanalysed the multiplex PCR reads using MiXCR and keeps one entry per CDR3 protein. Of 400,000 or so distinct CDR3 sequences listed, roughly two fifths were seen once; the top ten hold around 12%. Source material: glioma tissue, nonneoplastic brain tissue, or PBMCs (not recorded which). These receptor sequences come from a human donor with low-grade glioma or glioblastoma, undergoing nonglioma brain surgery, or in good health (not recorded which).

The gene calls are TRBV18 and TRBJ1-2, with TRBD1 as a possible D gene (5 bases). Trimming removed 3 bases from V and 4 bases from J, with 12 bases in between. Germline CDR1 is KGHSH and CDR2 is LQKENI. The CDR3 has 14 amino acids. The CDR3 region is CASSPTIGTYGYTF. As DNA, the CDR3 is TGTGCCAGCTCACCTACCATAGGGACCTATGGCTACACCTTC.

The chain couples TRBV5-8 to TRBJ2-3; D is unresolved. This CDR3 comprises 14 residues. Germline V gene data show CDR1 as SGHTS and CDR2 as YDEGEE. V lost 6 bases and J 0 bases, leaving 11 bases between the germline ends. As DNA, the CDR3 is TGTGCCAGCATCAGAGGACGGAGCACAGATACGCAGTATTTT. This codes for CASIRGRSTDTQYF. The variable domain in full, with the rest retrieved from reference TRBV5-8 and TRBJ2-3, is EAGVTQSPTHLIKTRGQQATLRCSPISGHTSVYWYQQALGLGLQFLLWYDEGEERNRGNFPPRFSGRQFPNYSSELNVNALELEDSALYLCASIRGRSTDTQYFGPGTRLTVL.

V and J are TRBV5-4 and TRBJ1-1; 9 bases map to TRBD1. V lost 4 bases, J lost 0 bases, and 4 bases stayed unmatched. The CDR3 extends over 15 amino acids. Germline CDR1 is SGHNT and CDR2 is YYREEE (reference sequence). The CDR3 DNA is TGTGCCAGCAGCGAGGGACAGGGAGTGAACACTGAAGCTTTCTTT. It is translated as CASSEGQGVNTEAFF.

V gene TRBV19 combines with J gene TRBJ1-5, with 7 nucleotides matching TRBD1. CDR1 and CDR2 from the germline V gene are LNHDA and SQIVND (reference sequence). V dropped 5 bases and J dropped 2; count of bases not matched to a gene: 6. The CDR3 contains 15 residues. CDR3 nucleotides: TGTGCCAGTAGTTCCTTCGACAGGGGCAATCAGCCCCAGCATTTT. It encodes CASSSFDRGNQPQHF.

The gene calls are TRBV2 and TRBJ1-5, with 7 bases lining up with TRBD1. The CDR3 extends over 17 amino acids. The junction had 5 bases not matched to a gene; V was cut back by 0 bases and J by 0 bases. Germline V lookup: CDR1 SNHLY, CDR2 FYNNEI. The CDR3 is CASSEAWDSYSNQPQHF. For the CDR3, the DNA is TGTGCCAGCAGTGAAGCTTGGGACAGCTATAGCAATCAGCCCCAGCATTTT. The whole variable domain, filled in from reference TRBV2 and TRBJ1-5, reads EPEVTQTPSHQVTQMGQEVILRCVPISNHLYFYWYRQILGQKVEFLVSFYNNEISEKSEIFDDQFSVERPDGSNFTLKIRSTKLEDSAMYFCASSEAWDSYSNQPQHFGDGTRLSIL.

With regard to this clonotype: This sequence may be a read error, since a much larger clone differs from it by one base. This chain's CDR3 is CASSWTSGSADEQFF. The CDR3 DNA follows: TGTGCCAGCAGTTGGACTAGCGGGAGTGCGGATGAGCAGTTCTTC. The chain joins TRBV6-2 or TRBV6-3 to TRBJ2-1; TRBD2 agrees at 13 bases. After removal of 4 bases from V and 8 bases from J, the junction contained 5 bases not matched to a gene. CDR1 and CDR2 (germline): MNHEY, SVGEGT. The CDR3 length is 15 residues.

Only a few counts were recorded for this clonotype. This chain links TRBV2 with TRBJ1-2, with D perhaps matching TRBD1 (5 bases). V lost 3 bases and J 8 bases, leaving 13 bases between the germline ends. The CDR3 contains 13 residues. Germline V gene lookup returns CDR1 SNHLY and CDR2 FYNNEI. The CDR3, as DNA: TGTGCCAGCAGTGACCGGCAGGGCTTAGGCTACACCTTC. It codes for CASSDRQGLGYTF.

At least ten counts were recorded for this clonotype. The chain is built from TRBV6-5 and TRBJ2-4, with a possible D match to TRBD2 (5 bases). The CDR3 has 14 residues. The germline V gene has CDR1 MNHEY and CDR2 SVGAGI. Deletions cut 2 bases from V and 0 bases from J, with 5 bases between. CDR3 DNA sequence: TGTGCCAGCAGTTACGGGAGAGCCAAAAACATTCAGTACTTC. Amino acid sequence: CASSYGRAKNIQYF.

This clonotype was detected only a few times. This chain's CDR3 is CASSLRPNQPQHF. The CDR3 DNA follows: TGTGCCAGCAGCTTGAGACCTAATCAGCCCCAGCATTTT. V is TRBV7-2 and J is TRBJ1-5, with D uncertain. Trimming removed 3 bases at V and 4 bases at J, with 7 bases between. CDR1 is SGHTA, CDR2 FQGNSA, per germline. The CDR3 is 13 amino acids.

The J gene is TRBJ2-3, the V gene TRBV28; the match to TRBD1 covers 11 bases. CDR1 is MDHEN, CDR2 SYDVKM, per germline. The CDR3 is 14 amino acids. After removal of 6 bases from V and 4 bases from J, the junction contained 3 bases not matched to a gene. CDR3 nucleotide sequence: TGTGCCAGCAGCCGGGACAGGGGGGCAGATACGCAGTATTTT. Translating gives CASSRDRGADTQYF.

This clonotype was detected only a few times. The chain couples TRBV4-1 to TRBJ1-4; D is uncertain. The CDR3 runs to 14 residues. CDR1 MGHRA and CDR2 YSYEKL come from the germline V gene. Trimming left V 2 bases short and J 7 bases short, with 11 bases between. CDR3 amino acids: CASSQQAVGEKLFF. The CDR3 DNA reads as TGCGCCAGCAGCCAACAGGCAGTCGGTGAAAAACTGTTTTTT.

CDR3 residues: CSDKKGQVYYGYTF. As DNA, the CDR3 is TGCAGTGACAAAAAGGGGCAGGTTTACTATGGCTACACCTTC. This chain links TRBV20-1 with TRBJ1-2; possible D gene TRBD1, 5 bases. V was shortened by 7 bases and J by 3 bases, with 18 bases between the two germline ends. This CDR3 is built from 14 residues. CDR1 DFQATT and CDR2 SNEGSKA come from the germline V gene (reference sequence).

This clonotype was recorded many times. V is TRBV20-1 and J is TRBJ1-5; 7 bases agree with TRBD1. The V gene's germline CDR1 is DFQATT and CDR2 SNEGSKA (reference sequence). The V segment lost 6 bases and the J segment 0 bases; nucleotides outside the gene matches: 5. This CDR3 is 14 amino acids long. Written as DNA, the CDR3 is TGCAGTGCATGGGGACAGAATAGCAATCAGCCCCAGCATTTT. Translating gives CSAWGQNSNQPQHF.

The sample holds a few counts of this clonotype. The chain links TRBV6-1 to TRBJ2-5; D gene uncertain. Per the germline V gene, CDR1 is MNHNS and CDR2 is SASEGT. V dropped 6 bases and J dropped 4 bases, with 9 bases sitting between them. The CDR3 contains 12 residues. The DNA of the CDR3 is TGTGCCAGCAGAAAAGGAAGAGAGACCCAGTACTTC. Amino acid sequence: CASRKGRETQYF.

The chain recombines TRBV4-1 with TRBJ2-7, with a tentative D call TRBD1 (6 bases). The germline V gene has CDR1 MGHRA and CDR2 YSYEKL. The CDR3 spans 18 residues. V was trimmed by 3 bases and J by 0 bases, leaving 21 bases between them. The chain's CDR3 is CASSHLISGQGSSYEQYF. CDR3 DNA: TGCGCCAGCAGCCACCTGATAAGTGGGCAGGGGAGCTCCTACGAGCAGTACTTC.

This clonotype was seen ten or more times. The genes are TRBV15 and TRBJ1-5; a weak D match, TRBD1 (5 bases). The germline V gene has CDR1 LNHNV and CDR2 YYDKDF (reference sequence). With 1 base removed from V and 4 bases from J, the gap between germline ends came to 26 bases. The CDR3 spans 20 residues. The CDR3 region is CATSRVNKRGLLFPNQPQHF. In DNA form, the CDR3 reads TGTGCCACCAGCAGAGTGAATAAACGGGGACTGCTTTTCCCAAATCAGCCCCAGCATTTT.

This clonotype was seen ten or more times. CDR3 DNA: TGCAGTCTATGGACAGCCCCGGGCTACACCTTC. Its translation: CSLWTAPGYTF. The chain couples TRBV20-1 to TRBJ1-2; D perhaps matches TRBD1 (6 bases). Germline V lookup: CDR1 DFQATT, CDR2 SNEGSKA (reference sequence). V lost 8 bases and J lost 8, with 15 bases in between. The CDR3 is 11 residues long.

In its sample, this clonotype was seen many times. CDR3 nucleotide sequence: TGTGCCAGCAGTTTTCTAGCCCAGTCCTACGAGCAGTACTTC. The encoded protein is CASSFLAQSYEQYF. The chain couples TRBV28 to TRBJ2-7; a weak D match, TRBD2 (5 bases). Germline V CDR1 and CDR2: MDHEN, SYDVKM. This CDR3 has 14 amino acids. V dropped 3 bases and J dropped 1 base, with 10 bases sitting between them.

Details on this clonotype: It may be a read error: a sequence one base away is much more abundant. The chain employs TRBV6-1 and TRBJ1-3, with 9 bases lining up with TRBD1. This CDR3 is built from 16 residues. In germline, CDR1 is MNHNS, CDR2 SASEGT. Germline trimming cut 5 bases from V and 4 bases from J; bases unmatched to any gene: 9. This CDR3 reads CASSTQQGAKGNTIYF. In nucleotides, the CDR3 is TGTGCCAGCAGTACCCAACAGGGGGCGAAAGGAAACACCATATATTTT.

The CDR3 nucleotides read TGTGCCAGCAGCATGGGGACTAGCGGGAGGCTCGAGAACACCGGGGAGCTGTTTTTT. Encoded protein: CASSMGTSGRLENTGELFF. V gene TRBV7-9 combines with J gene TRBJ2-2; 15 nucleotides match TRBD2. V was clipped by 5 bases and J by 1 base; unmatched bases: 8. Germline lookup yields CDR1 SEHNR and CDR2 FQNEAQ (reference sequence). The CDR3 loop spans 19 amino acids.

The sample holds many counts of this clonotype. This rearrangement joins TRBV25-1 to TRBJ1-1; a weak D match, TRBD1 (6 bases). The CDR3 contains 13 residues. Trimming removed 7 bases at V and 5 bases at J, with 14 bases between. Looked up from germline, CDR1 is MGHDK and CDR2 is SYGVNS. CDR3 DNA: TGTGCCAGCAACGGAGGGACAAGGACTGAAGCTTTCTTT. Amino acids: CASNGGTRTEAFF.

This CDR3 reads CASSVAGGQYF. CDR3 nucleotide sequence: TGTGCCAGCAGTGTGGCGGGTGGGCAGTACTTC. This chain joins TRBV2 and TRBJ2-7, with D possibly matching TRBD2 (5 bases). V lost 4 bases, J lost 9 bases, and 10 bases lay in between. The CDR3 is made up of 11 amino acids. Germline V gene sequence: CDR1 SNHLY, CDR2 FYNNEI.

This clonotype has just a few counts. The chain employs TRBV10-3 and TRBJ2-5, with a weak D call TRBD1 (6 bases). V gave up 8 bases and J gave up 0 bases, with 7 bases separating them. This CDR3 region has 12 residues. Looked up from germline, CDR1 is ENHRY and CDR2 is SYGVKD. DNA for the CDR3: TGTGCCATCCGACAGGACCAAGAGACCCAGTACTTC. Amino acids: CAIRQDQETQYF.

This clonotype was picked up a small number of times. The chain carries TRBV7-9 and TRBJ2-5; 12 nucleotides agree with TRBD2. The CDR3 is 20 residues long. V trimming: 5 bases; J trimming: 4 bases; junction bases outside the gene matches: 20. CDR1 is SEHNR, CDR2 FQNEAQ, per germline (reference sequence). The CDR3 nucleotides read TGTGCCAGCAGCCCAATTCGACTAGCGGGAGTTTCAGATATGGGAGAGACCCAGTACTTC. Its protein is CASSPIRLAGVSDMGETQYF.

This chain links TRBV15 with TRBJ1-4; D is uncertain. The V gene's germline CDR1 is LNHNV and CDR2 YYDKDF (reference sequence). The CDR3 contains 14 residues. Trimming left V 1 base short and J 3 bases short, with 6 bases between. The CDR3 coding sequence is TGTGCCACCAGCAGAGTGGGTGCTAATGAAAAACTGTTTTTT. It codes for CATSRVGANEKLFF.

This clonotype appeared a few times. At one boundary the junction diverges from the germline segment, which might be a read error. The chain uses TRBV6-1 and TRBJ2-2; 9 bases map to TRBD1. Per germline, CDR1 MNHNS and CDR2 SASEGT. The length of the CDR3 is 17 residues. The CDR3 here is CAISEPHRGPNTGELFF. For the CDR3, the DNA is TGTGCCATCAGTGAGCCCCACAGGGGGCCGAACACCGGGGAGCTGTTTTTT.

Remarks on this clonotype: Just one base apart from a much larger clone, this may be a read error. The V call is TRBV27, the J call TRBJ2-1; D is unclear. Per the germline V gene, CDR1 is MNHEY and CDR2 is SMNVEV (reference sequence). The CDR3 extends over 13 amino acids. V lost 6 bases, J lost 8 bases, and 14 bases lay in between. The CDR3 spells CASSFTGTDEQFF. CDR3 nucleotide sequence: TGTGCCAGCAGCTTTACCGGAACCGATGAGCAGTTCTTC.

Comment on this clonotype: One junction end disagrees with the germline gene, perhaps due to a read error. This rearrangement joins TRBV6-1 to TRBJ1-2, with D possibly being TRBD1 (6 bases). CDR3 length: 14 residues. Germline V lookup: CDR1 MNHNS, CDR2 SASEGT. The CDR3 loop is CAISESTGSRGYTF. CDR3 DNA sequence: TGTGCCATCAGTGAGTCTACAGGGAGCCGGGGCTACACCTTC.

This chain uses TRBV5-4 with TRBJ2-2, with 8 bases that match TRBD2. Germline CDR1 SGHNT, CDR2 YYREEE (reference sequence). Trimming removed 2 bases from V and 3 bases from J; junction bases left unmatched: 9. The CDR3 runs 17 residues. CDR3 sequence (DNA): TGTGCCAGCAGCTTCGTGGCGAGCGGGAGATACACCGGGGAGCTGTTTTTT. Translating gives CASSFVASGRYTGELFF.

This clonotype was seen many times. The chain has TRBV6-1 and TRBJ2-1; D may be TRBD2 (6 bases). The CDR3 spans 14 residues. Germline V lookup: CDR1 MNHNS, CDR2 SASEGT. V lost 5 bases and J lost 9, with 17 bases in between. The CDR3 DNA reads as TGTGCCAGCAGTCACGGACCGCCAGCGGGTGAGCAGTTCTTC. Translating it yields CASSHGPPAGEQFF.